This T cell receptor beta chain was recorded in a study of HIV-infected children after antiretroviral therapy interruption. Unique molecular identifiers were included in an RNA-based 3' RACE TCR library. A single record per CDR3 protein comes from TCRdb applying MiXCR to the 3' RACE reads. The sample carries about 46,000 distinct CDR3 sequences, 4.3% recorded once. The CDR3 contains 14 residues. CDR1 is SNHLY and CDR2 is FYNNEI in the germline V gene. Trimming shortened V by 5 bases and J by 4 bases, and 12 bases separated the two germline ends. This clonotype was detected many times. Described treatment: PENTA 11 planned treatment interruption arm or continuous ART arm.

Specimen: CD45RA+ CD4+ T cells from PBMCs, pooled from several time points, collected from a donor given antiretroviral therapy, either interrupted or continuous. Stated subset: naive CD4+ CD45RA+ CD45RO- T cells. The clonotype was recovered from a pool of human donors with HIV. V and J are TRBV2 and TRBJ1-5; weak D call: TRBD1 (6 bases). CDR3 region: CASSFGQQNQPQHF. In DNA, the CDR3 is TGTGCCAGCAGTTTTGGACAGCAGAATCAGCCCCAGCATTTT.